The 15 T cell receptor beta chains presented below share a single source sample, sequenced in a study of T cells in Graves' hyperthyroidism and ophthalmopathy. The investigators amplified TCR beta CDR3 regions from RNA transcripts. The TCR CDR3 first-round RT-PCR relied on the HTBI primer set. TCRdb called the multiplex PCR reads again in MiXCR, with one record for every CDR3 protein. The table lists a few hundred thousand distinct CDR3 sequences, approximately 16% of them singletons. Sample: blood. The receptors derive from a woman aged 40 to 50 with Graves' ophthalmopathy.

The CDR3 spells CASRKSSTDTQYF. In nucleotides, the CDR3 is TGTGCCAGTAGGAAAAGTAGCACAGATACGCAGTATTTT. The chain links TRBV19 to TRBJ2-3; D gene uncertain. This CDR3 has 13 residues. The V end lost 6 bases, the J end lost 0 bases, and 7 bases lay between the germline ends. The germline V gene encodes CDR1 LNHDA and CDR2 SQIVND (reference sequence).

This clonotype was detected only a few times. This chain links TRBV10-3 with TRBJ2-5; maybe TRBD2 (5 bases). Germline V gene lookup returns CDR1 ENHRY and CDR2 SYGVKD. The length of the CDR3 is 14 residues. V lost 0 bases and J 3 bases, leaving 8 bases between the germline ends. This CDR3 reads CAISESGVEETQYF. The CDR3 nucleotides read TGTGCCATCAGTGAGTCGGGAGTTGAAGAGACCCAGTACTTC.

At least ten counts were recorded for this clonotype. The CDR3: CASTRGGGTPYGYTF. CDR3 DNA sequence: TGTGCCAGCACTAGGGGGGGGGGGACTCCGTATGGCTACACCTTC. The V call is TRBV28, the J call TRBJ1-2; a possible D gene is TRBD1 (6 bases). Trimming removed 7 bases from V and 5 bases from J, with 20 bases in between. Germline loops: CDR1 MDHEN, CDR2 SYDVKM. The CDR3 consists of 15 residues.

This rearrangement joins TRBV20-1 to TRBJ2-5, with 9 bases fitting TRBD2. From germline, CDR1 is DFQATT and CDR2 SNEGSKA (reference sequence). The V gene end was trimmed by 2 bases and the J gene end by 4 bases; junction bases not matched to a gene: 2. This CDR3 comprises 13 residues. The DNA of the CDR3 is TGCAGTGCTAGACTAGCGGGGAGAGAGACCCAGTACTTC. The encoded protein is CSARLAGRETQYF.

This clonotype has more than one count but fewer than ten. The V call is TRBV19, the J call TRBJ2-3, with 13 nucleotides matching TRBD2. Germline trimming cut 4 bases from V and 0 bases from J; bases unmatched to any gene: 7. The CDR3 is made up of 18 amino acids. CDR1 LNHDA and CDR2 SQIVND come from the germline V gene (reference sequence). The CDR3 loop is CASSTTSGRDSSTDTQYF. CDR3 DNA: TGTGCCAGTAGTACCACTAGCGGGAGGGATTCAAGCACAGATACGCAGTATTTT.

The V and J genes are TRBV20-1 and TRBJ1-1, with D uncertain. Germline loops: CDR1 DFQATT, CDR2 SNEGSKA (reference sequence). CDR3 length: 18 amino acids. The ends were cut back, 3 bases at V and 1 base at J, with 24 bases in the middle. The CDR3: CSASRNPRLLRGNTEAFF. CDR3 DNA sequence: TGCAGTGCTAGCCGCAACCCCCGCTTACTTCGGGGGAACACTGAAGCTTTCTTT.

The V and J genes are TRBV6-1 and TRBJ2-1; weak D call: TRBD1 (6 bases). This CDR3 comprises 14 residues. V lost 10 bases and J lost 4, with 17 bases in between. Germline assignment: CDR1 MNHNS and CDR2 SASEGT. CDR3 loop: CATSGDHGYNEQFF. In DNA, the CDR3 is TGTGCCACCTCAGGGGACCATGGGTACAATGAGCAGTTCTTC.

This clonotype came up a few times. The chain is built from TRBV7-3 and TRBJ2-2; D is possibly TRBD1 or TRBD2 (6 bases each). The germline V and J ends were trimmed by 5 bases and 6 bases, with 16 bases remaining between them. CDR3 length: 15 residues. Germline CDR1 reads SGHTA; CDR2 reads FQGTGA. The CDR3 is CASSQRGDFAGELFF. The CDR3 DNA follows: TGTGCCAGCAGCCAAAGGGGGGACTTCGCCGGGGAGCTGTTTTTT.

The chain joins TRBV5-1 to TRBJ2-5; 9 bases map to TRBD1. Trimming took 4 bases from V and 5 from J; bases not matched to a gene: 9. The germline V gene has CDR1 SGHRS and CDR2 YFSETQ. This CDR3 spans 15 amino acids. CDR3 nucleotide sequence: TGCGCCAGCAGCCCAATGGGACAGGGCAGGGAGACCCAGTACTTC. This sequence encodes CASSPMGQGRETQYF.

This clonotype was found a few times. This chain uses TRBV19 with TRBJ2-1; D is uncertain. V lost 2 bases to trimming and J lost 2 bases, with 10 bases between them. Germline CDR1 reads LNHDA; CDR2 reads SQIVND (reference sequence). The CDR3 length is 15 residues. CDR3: CASSISGPPYNEQFF. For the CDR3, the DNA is TGTGCCAGTAGTATATCCGGCCCTCCCTACAATGAGCAGTTCTTC. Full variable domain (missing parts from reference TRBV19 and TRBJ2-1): DGGITQSPKYLFRKEGQNVTLSCEQNLNHDAMYWYRQDPGQGLRLIYYSQIVNDFQKGDIAEGYSVSREKKESFPLTVTSAQKNPTAFYLCASSISGPPYNEQFFGPGTRLTVL.

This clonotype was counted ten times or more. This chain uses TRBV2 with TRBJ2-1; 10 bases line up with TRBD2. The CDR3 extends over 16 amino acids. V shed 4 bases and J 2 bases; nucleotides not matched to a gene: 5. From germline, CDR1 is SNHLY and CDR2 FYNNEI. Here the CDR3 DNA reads TGTGCCAGCAGTGTTCTAGCGGGAGAGGCCTACAATGAGCAGTTCTTC. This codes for CASSVLAGEAYNEQFF.

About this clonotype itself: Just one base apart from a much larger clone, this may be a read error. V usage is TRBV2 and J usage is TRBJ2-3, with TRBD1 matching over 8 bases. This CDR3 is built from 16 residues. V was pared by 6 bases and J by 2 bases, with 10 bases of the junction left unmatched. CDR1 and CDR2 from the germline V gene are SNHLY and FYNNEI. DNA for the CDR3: TGTGCCAGCAGCACGGACAGGGATAAGTACACAGATACGCAGTATTTT. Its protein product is CASSTDRDKYTDTQYF.

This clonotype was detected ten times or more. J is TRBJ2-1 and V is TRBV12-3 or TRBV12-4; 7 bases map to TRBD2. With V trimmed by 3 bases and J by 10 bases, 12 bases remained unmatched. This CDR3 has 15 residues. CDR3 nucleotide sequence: TGTGCCAGCAGTTTGGGTAGCGGGTGGGTTGGGGAGCAGTTCTTC. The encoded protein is CASSLGSGWVGEQFF.

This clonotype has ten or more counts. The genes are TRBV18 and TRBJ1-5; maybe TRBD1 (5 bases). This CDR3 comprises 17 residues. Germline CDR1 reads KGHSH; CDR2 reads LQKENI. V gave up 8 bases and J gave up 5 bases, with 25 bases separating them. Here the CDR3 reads CASPEEAGPLFDQPQHF. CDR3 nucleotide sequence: TGTGCCAGCCCCGAGGAGGCGGGACCTCTCTTCGATCAGCCCCAGCATTTT.

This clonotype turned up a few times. Written as DNA, the CDR3 is TGTGCCAGCAGTTACCTAGCGAGAGGCAATGAGCAGTTCTTC. Translating gives CASSYLARGNEQFF. This rearrangement joins TRBV6-2 or TRBV6-3 to TRBJ2-1, with D possibly being TRBD2 (6 bases). V was shortened by 2 bases and J by 6 bases, with 11 bases between the two germline ends. The CDR3 consists of 14 residues. Germline V gives CDR1 MNHEY, CDR2 SVGEGT.